This T cell receptor beta chain came from a study of shared clonotypes between healthy human individuals. The protocol was immunoSEQ multiplex PCR, while the TCRdb copy is restricted to in-frame clones and leaves out a portion. This table has about 680,000 clones, 90% to 95% appearing once. General study results and limits: Large depth notwithstanding, sorted-subset sequencing proved incomplete by rarefaction. Compared with memory subsets, naive subsets generally had larger estimated richness. Relative to clonotypes present in all four donors, those not shared had lower generation probabilities.

This CDR3 has 15 amino acids. The ends lost 2 bases at V and 6 bases at J; junction bases unmatched: 3. The germline V gene has CDR1 SGHKS and CDR2 YYEKEE (reference sequence). Concerning this clone itself: Its specificity is unknown.

Cells designated naive CD8 were CD45RO-negative and were positively selected for CCR7, with terminally differentiated effector memory CD45RA+ cells excluded. This chain connects TRBV5-5 to TRBJ2-2, with 11 bases identical to TRBD2. Sequences were obtained from naive CD8+ T cells sorted from blood. The receptor comes from a man aged 25 to 40 in good health. In DNA, the CDR3 is TGTGCCAGCAGCTTTAGCGGGAGGGCCCCCGGGGAGCTGTTTTTT. Its translation: CASSFSGRAPGELFF.